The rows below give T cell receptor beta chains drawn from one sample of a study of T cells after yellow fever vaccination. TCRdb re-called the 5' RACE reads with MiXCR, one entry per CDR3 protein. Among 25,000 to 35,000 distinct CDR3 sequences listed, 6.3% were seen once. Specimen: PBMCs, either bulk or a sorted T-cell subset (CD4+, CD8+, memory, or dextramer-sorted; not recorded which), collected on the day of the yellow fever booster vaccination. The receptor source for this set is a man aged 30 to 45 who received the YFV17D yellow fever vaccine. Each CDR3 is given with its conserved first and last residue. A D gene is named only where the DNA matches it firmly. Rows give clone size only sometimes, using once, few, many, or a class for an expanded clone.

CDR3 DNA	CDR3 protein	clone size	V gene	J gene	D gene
TGCAGCCTGGCGGAGTCGAGTGGAGAGACCCAGTACTTC	CSLAESSGETQYF	many	TRBV29-1	TRBJ2-5	.
TGCAGTGTCGGGACAGGGTCTACAGATACGCAGTATTTT	CSVGTGSTDTQYF	many	TRBV20-1	TRBJ2-3	TRBD1
TGCGCCAGCAGCCAAGTGGCAGCATCTGAAGCTTTCTTT	CASSQVAASEAFF	.	TRBV4-3	TRBJ1-1	.
TGTGCCTGGAGTGAGGGTTTTAGTCCCTACGAGCAGTACTTC	CAWSEGFSPYEQYF	.	TRBV30	TRBJ2-7	.
TGCAGTGCTAGAGTCATTTTAGCGGGATCTGATACGCAGTATTTT	CSARVILAGSDTQYF	.	TRBV20-1	TRBJ2-3	TRBD2
TGTGCCAGCAGTTTAGGTTCCGAGGGGGAGACCCAGTACTTC	CASSLGSEGETQYF	many	TRBV12-3/TRBV12-4	TRBJ2-5	.
TGTGCCAGCACCCAGGGACGGTCGGACACTGAAGCTTTCTTT	CASTQGRSDTEAFF	many	TRBV9	TRBJ1-1	.
TGCGCCAGCAGACCAACCGGGACTAGCGGCACAGATACGCAGTATTTT	CASRPTGTSGTDTQYF	many	TRBV10-2	TRBJ2-3	TRBD2
TGTGCCAGCTCACCACCGATGCCGGGGAGGGCAGCTGCAGATACGCAGTATTTT	CASSPPMPGRAAADTQYF	many	TRBV18	TRBJ2-3	TRBD2
TGCAGCGCGTCGGACACTGAAGCTTTCTTT	CSASDTEAFF	many	TRBV29-1	TRBJ1-1	.
TGTGCCAGCAGCTATAGTGGGAGCACAGATACGCAGTATTTT	CASSYSGSTDTQYF	many	TRBV11-3	TRBJ2-3	.
TGTGCCAGCAGCAACCCCGGGACAGTGGTCTTCGAGCAGTACTTC	CASSNPGTVVFEQYF	many	TRBV11-2	TRBJ2-7	TRBD1
TGCAGTGCTTGGGGATTAGCGGTGGGAGAGACCCAGTACTTC	CSAWGLAVGETQYF	.	TRBV20-1	TRBJ2-5	.
TGTGCCAGCAGTAAATCTCTAGCGGGGAGCTCCTACGAGCAGTACTTC	CASSKSLAGSSYEQYF	few	TRBV6-1	TRBJ2-7	TRBD2
TGTGCCTGGAGCACGGCTATCTATGGCTACACCTTC	CAWSTAIYGYTF	many	TRBV30	TRBJ1-2	.
TGTGCCAGCAGCCAACGGAGACTCCCGGGAACCACCCGGGCAGATACGCAGTATTTT	CASSQRRLPGTTRADTQYF	many	TRBV14	TRBJ2-3	.
TGTGCCAGTAGTATGGTGAGATATAGCAATCAGCCCCAGCATTTT	CASSMVRYSNQPQHF	many	TRBV19	TRBJ1-5	.
TGCAGTGCTAGAGGTGGACAGGGCGGTACCCAGTACTTC	CSARGGQGGTQYF	many	TRBV20-1	TRBJ2-5	TRBD1
TGCGCCAGCAGCCAGACGGCTGAGCAGTTCTTC	CASSQTAEQFF	many	TRBV4-3	TRBJ2-1	.
TGCAGTGCTAGTAGGGGACTATACTACGAGCAGTACTTC	CSASRGLYYEQYF	many	TRBV20-1	TRBJ2-7	TRBD2
TGTGCCAGTAGGGGCGACAGGGCGAACACCGGGGAGCTGTTTTTT	CASRGDRANTGELFF	many	TRBV19	TRBJ2-2	TRBD1
TGTGCCAGCAGCAACGGGGGACCGGGGACCTTC	CASSNGGPGTF	few	TRBV6-5	TRBJ1-2	.
TGTGCCAGCAGTTTTAGGGGTTACTCTGGCTACACCTTC	CASSFRGYSGYTF	.	TRBV12-3/TRBV12-4	TRBJ1-2	.
TGCAGTGCTAGAGCGGGGGCGGGAGGGTCAAATGAGCAGTTCTTC	CSARAGAGGSNEQFF	many	TRBV20-1	TRBJ2-1	TRBD2
TGCAGTGCTAGCCCCCCCGGTCGGACCAAAAACATTCAGTACTTC	CSASPPGRTKNIQYF	.	TRBV20-1	TRBJ2-4	.
TGCAGTGCTACTGAGGTCGTACCCGGGACTACGGCGGAGTATGAGCAGTTCTTC	CSATEVVPGTTAEYEQFF	many	TRBV20-1	TRBJ2-1	TRBD2
TGTGCCAGCAGCTTAGGATTCGGAGCTACCGGGGAGCTGTTTTTT	CASSLGFGATGELFF	many	TRBV7-9	TRBJ2-2	.
TGTGCCAGCAGCTTCGCCCATACAGGCGACCGATACACCTTC	CASSFAHTGDRYTF	many	TRBV5-5	TRBJ1-2	.
TGTGCCAGCAGTTCGGACAGCTTTTACTCCTACGAGCAGTACTTC	CASSSDSFYSYEQYF	.	TRBV27	TRBJ2-7	.
TGCGCCAGCAGCTTGGGCGGGGGCACAGATACGCAGTATTTT	CASSLGGGTDTQYF	.	TRBV5-1	TRBJ2-3	.
TGTGCCAGCACCGGGGTTACTGAAGCTTTCTTT	CASTGVTEAFF	many	TRBV12-3/TRBV12-4	TRBJ1-1	.
TGCGCCAGCAGCTTGGAAGGGAGTAATTCACCCCTCCACTTT	CASSLEGSNSPLHF	.	TRBV5-1	TRBJ1-6	.
TGTGCCAGCAGTTCGGGGGGGATCGGCTACACCTTC	CASSSGGIGYTF	many	TRBV6-6	TRBJ1-2	.